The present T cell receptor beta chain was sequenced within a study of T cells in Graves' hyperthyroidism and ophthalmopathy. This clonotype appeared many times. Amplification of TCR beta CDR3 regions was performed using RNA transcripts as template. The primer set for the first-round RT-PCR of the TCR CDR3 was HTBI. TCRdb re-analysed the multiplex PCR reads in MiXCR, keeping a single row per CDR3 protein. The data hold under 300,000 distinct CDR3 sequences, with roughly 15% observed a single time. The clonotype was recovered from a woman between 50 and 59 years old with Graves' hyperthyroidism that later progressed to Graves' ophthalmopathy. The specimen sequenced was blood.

The CDR3 region has the DNA TGTGCCAGCAGTGAACGATCGGGAGTGGGGCAGAATGAGCAGTTCTTC. Amino acids: CASSERSGVGQNEQFF. V is TRBV2 and J is TRBJ2-1; possible D gene TRBD2, 6 bases. The length of the CDR3 is 16 residues. V lost 2 bases to trimming and J lost 7 bases, with 18 bases between them. CDR1 is SNHLY, CDR2 FYNNEI, per germline.